The 4 T cell receptor beta chains below come from one sample, sequenced in a study of blood T cell repertoires in COVID-19. Measured with immunoSEQ multiplex PCR; TCRdb has only the in-frame clones, and not every one. The sample contains about 440,000 clones, approximately 88% of which appear only once. The specimen was peripheral blood. These receptors came from a woman aged 45-65 years with COVID-19, enrolled during active disease.

The J gene is TRBJ1-2, the V gene TRBV12-3 or TRBV12-4; D is possibly TRBD1 (5 bases). This CDR3 has 12 residues. V lost 3 bases to trimming and J lost 8 bases, with 10 bases between them. Here the CDR3 reads CASSFAGRGYTF. The CDR3 nucleotides are TGTGCCAGCAGTTTCGCGGGACGGGGCTACACCTTC.

The genes are TRBV6-6 and TRBJ1-4; 9 nucleotides align to TRBD1. Germline V gene sequence: CDR1 MNHNY, CDR2 SVGAGI (reference sequence). With 6 bases clipped from V and 2 bases from J, the junction kept 4 bases outside the gene matches. The CDR3 spans 15 residues. The CDR3 spells CASRWTGDTNEKLFF. CDR3 sequence (DNA): TGTGCCAGCAGGTGGACAGGGGACACTAATGAAAAACTGTTTTTT.

The V and J genes are TRBV7-2 and TRBJ2-5; TRBD2 might be the D (6 bases). Germline CDR1 SGHTA, CDR2 FQGNSA. Trimming cost V 5 bases and J 5 bases, with 12 bases left between them. The CDR3 extends over 13 amino acids. The CDR3 sequence is CASSLQSGETQYF. The DNA for the CDR3 is TGTGCCAGCAGCCTGCAGAGCGGGGAGACCCAGTACTTC.

The V call is TRBV24-1, the J call TRBJ2-2; 7 bases map to TRBD1. The CDR3 sequence is 14 residues long. Germline CDR1 is KGHDR and CDR2 is SFDVKD. After removal of 6 bases from V and 3 bases from J, the junction contained 3 bases not matched to a gene. For the CDR3, the DNA is TGTGCCACCAGTCTTCAGGGGGACACCGGGGAGCTGTTTTTT. This gives the protein CATSLQGDTGELFF.